This TCR beta chain originates from a study of T cell changes during pregnancy in multiple sclerosis. V was pared by 6 bases and J by 7 bases, with 6 bases of the junction left unmatched. Germline assignment: CDR1 MNHEY and CDR2 SMNVEV (reference sequence). This CDR3 spans 12 amino acids. Method: immunoSEQ multiplex PCR; TCRdb's copy keeps in-frame clones and lacks some. The data hold almost 35,000 clones, with around nine tenths observed a single time. The chain combines TRBV27 with TRBJ2-7; 7 positions agree with TRBD2. The sequencing used CD8+ T cells from peripheral blood mononuclear cells, collected in the first trimester of pregnancy. This TCR came from a female donor with multiple sclerosis, enrolled in a pregnancy study. CDR3 in amino acids: CASSHGRDEQYF. CDR3 bases: TGTGCCAGCAGCCATGGGAGGGATGAGCAGTACTTC.